Listed below are T cell receptor beta chains from one sample, sequenced in a study of shared clonotypes between healthy human individuals. Produced via immunoSEQ multiplex PCR; TCRdb's table is partial and in-frame only. The table includes 2 million to 2.5 million clones, 92% detected once. The material sequenced was naive CD4+ T cells from PBMCs. These receptors all stem from a man in his late teens or twenties in good health. Some clones in this sample may be carry-over from other donors' samples. Both conserved end residues are part of each CDR3. A D gene is named only where the DNA matches it firmly. Only part of the rows carry a size: once, few, many, or a class if the clone is expanded.

cdr3_aa cdr3_nt j_call v_call clone_size d_call
CASSQAYTRGYTF TGTGCCAGCAGCCAAGCCTATACTCGGGGCTACACCTTC TRBJ1-2 TRBV14 NA NA
CASYGLQGPTGHGELFF TGTGCCAGCTATGGACTACAGGGTCCAACCGGGCACGGGGAGCTGTTTTTT TRBJ2-2 TRBV18 NA NA
CSALGGLPYNEQFF TGCAGCGCCCTAGGGGGACTACCCTACAATGAGCAGTTCTTC TRBJ2-1 TRBV29-1 NA NA
CASSQPTSGSYEQYF TGTGCCAGCAGCCAACCGACTAGCGGGAGTTACGAGCAGTACTTC TRBJ2-7 TRBV7-2 NA TRBD2
CASNPRTGGVNTEAFF TGCGCCAGCAACCCCCGGACAGGGGGCGTGAACACTGAAGCTTTCTTT TRBJ1-1 TRBV5-1 NA TRBD1
CASSLVGLVQFF TGTGCCAGCAGCTTAGTAGGACTTGTTCAGTTCTTC TRBJ2-1 TRBV7-8 NA NA
CASTTRAPGRGNTIYF TGTGCCAGTACCACCCGGGCCCCCGGGCGTGGAAACACCATATATTTT TRBJ1-3 TRBV19 NA NA
CASSSGDSYYGYTF TGCGCCAGCAGCTCAGGGGACAGCTACTATGGCTACACCTTC TRBJ1-2 TRBV5-1 NA TRBD1
CASSSRQGAKTSTYEQYF TGTGCCAGCAGCTCCAGACAGGGGGCGAAAACCTCAACCTACGAGCAGTACTTC TRBJ2-7 TRBV5-4 NA TRBD1
CASSYTLNTEAFF TGTGCCAGCAGTTACACCCTCAACACTGAAGCTTTCTTT TRBJ1-1 TRBV6-5 NA NA
CATSRDQGSYEQYF TGTGCCACCAGCAGAGATCAGGGTTCCTACGAGCAGTACTTC TRBJ2-7 TRBV15 NA NA
CASSPKTGSGELFF TGTGCCAGCTCACCAAAGACAGGATCGGGGGAGCTGTTTTTT TRBJ2-2 TRBV18 NA NA
CASSLQVYNEQFF TGCGCCAGCAGCCTACAGGTGTACAATGAGCAGTTCTTC TRBJ2-1 TRBV5-1 NA NA
CASRAQGTGELFF TGTGCCAGCAGAGCTCAGGGTACCGGGGAGCTGTTTTTT TRBJ2-2 TRBV7-9 NA NA
CASSFWRTQNNEQFF TGTGCCAGCAGTTTTTGGAGGACCCAAAACAATGAGCAGTTCTTC TRBJ2-1 TRBV27 once NA
CASSTQQGLRYEQYF TGTGCCAGCAGTACCCAACAGGGTTTGAGGTACGAGCAGTACTTC TRBJ2-7 TRBV28 NA NA
CAGGENEDNEQFF TGTGCCGGAGGGGAGAATGAAGACAATGAGCAGTTCTTC TRBJ2-1 TRBV11-3 NA NA
CASSPGREEKLFF TGTGCCAGCTCACCAGGACGGGAAGAAAAACTGTTTTTT TRBJ1-4 TRBV18 NA NA
CASSGTGTSGNNEQFF TGTGCCAGCAGCGGCACCGGGACTAGCGGGAATAATGAGCAGTTCTTC TRBJ2-1 TRBV5-4 once TRBD2
CASSLWTQNTEAFF TGTGCCAGCAGCTTGTGGACACAGAACACTGAAGCTTTCTTT TRBJ1-1 TRBV5-6 NA NA